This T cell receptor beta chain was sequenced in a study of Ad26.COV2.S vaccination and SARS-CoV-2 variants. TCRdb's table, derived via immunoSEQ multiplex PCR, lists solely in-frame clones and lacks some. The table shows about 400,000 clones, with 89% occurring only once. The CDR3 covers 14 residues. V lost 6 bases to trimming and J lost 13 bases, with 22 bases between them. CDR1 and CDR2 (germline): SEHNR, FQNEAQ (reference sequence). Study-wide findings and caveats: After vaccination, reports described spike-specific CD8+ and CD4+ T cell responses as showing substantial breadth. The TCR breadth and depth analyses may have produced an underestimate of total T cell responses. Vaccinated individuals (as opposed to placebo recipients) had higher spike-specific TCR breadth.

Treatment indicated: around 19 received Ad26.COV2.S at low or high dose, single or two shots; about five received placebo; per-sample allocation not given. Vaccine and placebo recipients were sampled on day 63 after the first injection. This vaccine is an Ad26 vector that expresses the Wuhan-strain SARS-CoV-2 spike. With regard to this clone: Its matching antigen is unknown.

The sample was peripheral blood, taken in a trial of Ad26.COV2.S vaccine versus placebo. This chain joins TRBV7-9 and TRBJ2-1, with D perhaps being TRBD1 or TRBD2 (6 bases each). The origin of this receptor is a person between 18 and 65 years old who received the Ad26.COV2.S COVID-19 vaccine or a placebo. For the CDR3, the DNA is TGTGCCAGCAGTTTTAGGGGGGTCTCGCGGGACCAGTTCTTC. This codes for CASSFRGVSRDQFF.